This T cell receptor beta chain derives from a study of OX40 agonist ivuxolimab in advanced cancers. Study information: The dose of intravenous ivuxolimab that patients received every 2 weeks ranged from 0.01 to 10 mg/kg.

Note on this clone: Its target is not known.

The data were produced by immunoSEQ multiplex PCR, yet TCRdb's version contains in-frame clones alone and is incomplete. The table records about 36,000 clones, 70% to 85% of them present only once. Broader study findings: At 0.1 to 3.0 mg/kg and by week 6, CD4+ and CD8+ T cells in the blood had expanded clonally.

V lost 6 bases and J 4 bases, leaving 18 bases between the germline ends. The CDR3 has 15 residues. Per germline, CDR1 MRHNA and CDR2 SNTAGT. This chain uses TRBV6-4 with TRBJ1-1; tentative D call: TRBD1 (5 bases). The origin of this receptor is an adult with an advanced solid tumor such as melanoma, head and neck, liver or kidney cancer. This specimen consisted of CD4+ or CD8+ T cells sorted from blood, obtained in a trial of the OX40 agonist ivuxolimab. The CDR3 spells CASSPTREGFTEAFF. In DNA, the CDR3 is TGTGCCAGCAGCCCCACTAGGGAGGGGTTCACTGAAGCTTTCTTT.